The 23 T cell receptor beta chains below come from one sample, sequenced in a study of CD8 T cells in ankylosing spondylitis. TCRdb redid the calling of the 5' RACE reads with MiXCR, one entry per CDR3 protein. Of approximately 140,000 distinct CDR3 sequences listed, more than 40% were seen once; the top ten hold roughly 15%. Input material: synovial fluid, either unsorted or a sorted T cell fraction (not recorded which). Every receptor here comes from a male donor with ankylosing spondylitis.

This sequence joins TRBV5-1 and TRBJ2-7; D is possibly TRBD1 (6 bases). In germline, CDR1 is SGHRS, CDR2 YFSETQ. Trimming removed 4 bases at V and 4 bases at J, with 18 bases between. This CDR3 contains 15 residues. The CDR3, as DNA: TGCGCCAGCAGCAAGGGACAAAGGGAGTGGTACGAGCAGTACTTC. The encoded protein is CASSKGQREWYEQYF.

This chain links TRBV28 with TRBJ2-7, with 7 bases matching TRBD1. The V gene end was trimmed by 7 bases and the J gene end by 2 bases; junction bases not matched to a gene: 5. There are 13 residues in the CDR3. From germline, CDR1 is MDHEN and CDR2 SYDVKM. CDR3 sequence (DNA): TGTGCCAGCACTTGGGACAGCGCCTACGAGCAGTACTTC. This sequence encodes CASTWDSAYEQYF.

V is TRBV18 and J is TRBJ2-3, with D unresolved. Germline V CDR1 and CDR2: KGHSH, LQKENI. CDR3 size: 12 residues. V was shortened by 6 bases and J by 4 bases, with 8 bases between the two germline ends. The CDR3 loop reads CASSRGPDTQYF. CDR3 bases: TGTGCCAGCTCCCGTGGTCCAGATACGCAGTATTTT.

The chain couples TRBV5-1 to TRBJ2-1, with D uncertain. Deletions cut 3 bases from V and 5 bases from J, with 9 bases between. The CDR3 is 13 residues long. Germline V CDR1 and CDR2: SGHRS, YFSETQ. The CDR3 sequence is CASSWTVHNEQFF. The CDR3, as DNA: TGCGCCAGCAGCTGGACCGTCCACAATGAGCAGTTCTTC.

This chain links TRBV28 with TRBJ1-6; tentative D call: TRBD1 (5 bases). Germline V CDR1 and CDR2: MDHEN, SYDVKM. This CDR3 spans 15 amino acids. With 5 bases removed from V and 4 bases from J, the gap between germline ends came to 12 bases. CDR3 in amino acids: CASSVRDRYNSPLHF. In DNA, the CDR3 is TGTGCCAGCAGTGTCCGCGACAGATATAATTCACCCCTCCACTTT.

Here the CDR3 DNA reads TGTGCCAGCAGCTTAGATTTGATGGCAGGGGGTCCGAACACTGAAGCTTTCTTT. This sequence encodes CASSLDLMAGGPNTEAFF. The rearrangement uses TRBV7-8 and TRBJ1-1, with TRBD1 matching 7 bases. V dropped 1 base and J dropped 1; count of bases not matched to a gene: 12. Germline V gene data show CDR1 as SGHVS and CDR2 as FQNEAQ. CDR3 length: 18 amino acids.

The CDR3 region has the DNA TGTGCCAGCAGTTACCCCGAGGGGGGGAATCAGCCCCAGCATTTT. It yields the protein CASSYPEGGNQPQHF. The chain couples TRBV6-2 or TRBV6-3 to TRBJ1-5; perhaps TRBD1 as D (6 bases). The CDR3 length is 15 residues. Germline values: CDR1 MNHEY, CDR2 SVGEGT. V gave up 2 bases and J gave up 4 bases, with 12 bases separating them.

The genes are TRBV6-1 and TRBJ1-2; no clear D gene. The germline CDR1 and CDR2 sequences are MNHNS and SASEGT. The CDR3 has 14 residues. Trimming stripped 5 bases from V and 2 bases from J, with 12 bases between. For the CDR3, the DNA is TGTGCCAGCAGTCCCCTAGTAAGGAACTATGGCTACACCTTC. Its translation: CASSPLVRNYGYTF.

The count of this clonotype is one. V usage is TRBV14 and J usage is TRBJ2-1; TRBD2 might be the D (6 bases). This CDR3 spans 17 amino acids. CDR1 is SGHDN and CDR2 is FVKESK in the germline V gene. Deletions cut 4 bases from V and 4 bases from J, with 20 bases between. CDR3 sequence reads: CASSRPPTRSSYNEQFF. Here the CDR3 DNA reads TGTGCCAGCAGCCGCCCCCCGACTAGGTCGAGTTACAATGAGCAGTTCTTC. Based on the CDR3 plus reference TRBV14 and TRBJ2-1, the full variable domain is EAGVTQFPSHSVIEKGQTVTLRCDPISGHDNLYWYRRVMGKEIKFLLHFVKESKQDESGMPNNRFLAERTGGTYSTLKVQPAELEDSGVYFCASSRPPTRSSYNEQFFGPGTRLTVL.

This chain connects TRBV28 to TRBJ2-2; D possibly corresponds to TRBD2 (6 bases). Germline V lookup: CDR1 MDHEN, CDR2 SYDVKM. This CDR3 comprises 15 residues. V lost 6 bases to trimming and J lost 2 bases, with 13 bases between them. Here the CDR3 reads CASRPGLINTGELFF. The CDR3 nucleotides are TGTGCCAGCAGGCCGGGACTGATTAACACCGGGGAGCTGTTTTTT. The full variable domain, completed using reference TRBV28 and TRBJ2-2, is DVKVTQSSRYLVKRTGEKVFLECVQDMDHENMFWYRQDPGLGLRLIYFSYDVKMKEKGDIPEGYSVSREKKERFSLILESASTNQTSMYLCASRPGLINTGELFFGEGSRLTVL.

The CDR3 is CASSFGGGETQYF. The CDR3 region has the DNA TGTGCCAGCAGTTTCGGGGGTGGAGAGACCCAGTACTTC. J is TRBJ2-5 and V is TRBV12-3 or TRBV12-4; possible D gene TRBD2, 6 bases. Trimming cost V 3 bases and J 4 bases, with 9 bases left between them. The CDR3 length is 13 residues.

The rearrangement uses TRBV4-3 and TRBJ1-1; D is possibly TRBD1 (5 bases). Germline V gene lookup returns CDR1 LGHNA and CDR2 YSLEER. The V end was cut by 2 bases, the J end by 4 bases, with 14 bases between. CDR3 length: 15 residues. DNA of the CDR3: TGCGCCAGCAGCCAACGAAAGACAGTGAGCACTGAAGCTTTCTTT. It translates to CASSQRKTVSTEAFF.

This clonotype was seen a few times. The chain links TRBV6-5 to TRBJ1-4; 8 bases line up with TRBD1. In germline, CDR1 is MNHEY, CDR2 SVGAGI. This CDR3 is 12 amino acids long. Trimming removed 10 bases from V and 7 bases from J; junction bases left unmatched: 5. CDR3 in DNA: TGTGCCACCTCCGGACAGGGTGAAAAACTGTTTTTT. Translated, it gives CATSGQGEKLFF.

This clonotype was counted at least ten times. The CDR3 bases are TGTGCCAGCACTCTCATCCCGGGACAGTCACCTGTACCTGGATTCGAGCAGTACTTC. It is translated as CASTLIPGQSPVPGFEQYF. This chain connects TRBV2 to TRBJ2-7; 7 positions match TRBD1. Trimming took 7 bases from V and 6 from J; bases not matched to a gene: 27. Germline V gene lookup returns CDR1 SNHLY and CDR2 FYNNEI. This CDR3 contains 19 residues.

This clonotype was picked up one time. A read error may account for a junction end that differs from germline. The chain joins TRBV12-3 or TRBV12-4 to TRBJ2-3, with 9 bases aligning to TRBD1. The CDR3 length is 18 residues. Here the CDR3 reads CARSFSRDRETSTDTQYF. The CDR3, as DNA: TGTGCCCGCAGTTTTAGCCGGGACAGGGAGACTAGCACAGATACGCAGTATTTT.

V usage is TRBV7-9 and J usage is TRBJ2-7; D unclear. This CDR3 contains 14 residues. The germline V gene has CDR1 SEHNR and CDR2 FQNEAQ (reference sequence). V lost 0 bases to trimming and J lost 3 bases, with 9 bases between them. CDR3 coding DNA: TGTGCCAGCAGCTTAGCGGACGGATACTACGAGCAGTACTTC. The encoded protein is CASSLADGYYEQYF.

In this sample, this clonotype turned up once. The chain is built from TRBV20-1 and TRBJ2-5, with D tentatively TRBD1 (7 bases). The V and J ends lost 6 bases and 6 bases respectively, with 17 bases between them. There are 13 residues in the CDR3. Germline lookup yields CDR1 DFQATT and CDR2 SNEGSKA (reference sequence). The CDR3 DNA reads as TGCAGTGCAACCCCAGGGGGGTTGAAGACCCAGTACTTC. This sequence encodes CSATPGGLKTQYF.

The genes are TRBV3-1 and TRBJ2-7; 7 nucleotides line up with TRBD1. CDR1 and CDR2 from the germline V gene are LGHDT and YNNKEL (reference sequence). The CDR3 length is 19 residues. Unmatched junction bases numbered 21, after V lost 5 bases and J lost 2 bases. CDR3 nucleotide sequence: TGTGCCAGCAGCAACGAAGCTCAGGGGGTTAGCTTGATTACCTACGAGCAGTACTTC. Its protein product is CASSNEAQGVSLITYEQYF.

V and J are TRBV5-1 and TRBJ1-2, with TRBD1 matching 7 bases. Per germline, CDR1 SGHRS and CDR2 YFSETQ. This CDR3 has 15 amino acids. Germline trimming cut 4 bases from V and 2 bases from J; bases unmatched to any gene: 8. The CDR3 spells CASSRLTGANYGYTF. CDR3 nucleotides: TGCGCCAGCAGCCGCCTCACAGGGGCCAACTATGGCTACACCTTC.

The chain uses TRBV2 and TRBJ2-1; tentatively, D is TRBD1 (6 bases). The CDR3 sequence is 15 residues long. Germline V gives CDR1 SNHLY, CDR2 FYNNEI. Trimming pared 6 bases from V and 2 bases from J, leaving 14 bases between. CDR3 sequence: CASSANRDTYNEQFF. The DNA of the CDR3 is TGTGCCAGCAGCGCAAACCGGGACACCTACAATGAGCAGTTCTTC.

The rearrangement links TRBV15 to TRBJ2-1; D perhaps matches TRBD2 (5 bases). Germline V gene data show CDR1 as LNHNV and CDR2 as YYDKDF (reference sequence). CDR3 size: 15 residues. The V end was cut by 2 bases, the J end by 7 bases, with 15 bases between. The CDR3 DNA reads as TGTGCCACCAGCAGACAGCTCCGGACGGGGAATGAGCAGTTCTTC. Protein: CATSRQLRTGNEQFF.

The V gene is TRBV4-3, the J gene TRBJ1-1, with TRBD1 as a possible D gene (6 bases). This CDR3 comprises 15 residues. V lost 1 base, J lost 2 bases, and 11 bases lay in between. Germline lookup yields CDR1 LGHNA and CDR2 YSLEER. The chain's CDR3 is CASSQGQDLNTEAFF. The DNA for the CDR3 is TGCGCCAGCAGCCAAGGACAGGACCTAAACACTGAAGCTTTCTTT.

This clonotype showed up just a few times. The V gene is TRBV5-1, the J gene TRBJ1-2; tentative D call: TRBD1 (5 bases). V shed 3 bases and J shed 1 base, with 10 bases lying between them. CDR3 size: 14 residues. Germline-derived CDR1 and CDR2 are SGHRS and YFSETQ. CDR3 in amino acids: CASSSIQGNYGYTF. As DNA, the CDR3 is TGCGCCAGCAGCTCCATCCAGGGTAACTATGGCTACACCTTC.